Included here is one TCR beta chain sequence, with context. The sample comes from a study of blood T cell repertoires in COVID-19. Across the study: Samples taken during acute and convalescent COVID-19 were collected in the United States, Italy and Spain. PBMCs, B-cell-depleted T cells, or T cells provided the cDNA or gDNA that made up the material.

V lost 5 bases and J lost 5; bases outside the gene matches: 6. The CDR3 runs to 13 residues. Germline CDR1 MNHEY, CDR2 SMNVEV (reference sequence). The assay was immunoSEQ multiplex PCR, and TCRdb's table has in-frame clones only and misses some. Among about 170,000 clones listed, approximately 84% were seen once. The sample taken for sequencing was peripheral blood. This chain uses TRBV27 with TRBJ2-7, with 7 bases aligning to TRBD1. This sequence was found in a middle-aged man who had recovered from COVID-19. CDR3 sequence: CASSDTGVHEQYF. The CDR3 DNA follows: TGTGCCAGCAGTGACACAGGGGTTCACGAGCAGTACTTC.